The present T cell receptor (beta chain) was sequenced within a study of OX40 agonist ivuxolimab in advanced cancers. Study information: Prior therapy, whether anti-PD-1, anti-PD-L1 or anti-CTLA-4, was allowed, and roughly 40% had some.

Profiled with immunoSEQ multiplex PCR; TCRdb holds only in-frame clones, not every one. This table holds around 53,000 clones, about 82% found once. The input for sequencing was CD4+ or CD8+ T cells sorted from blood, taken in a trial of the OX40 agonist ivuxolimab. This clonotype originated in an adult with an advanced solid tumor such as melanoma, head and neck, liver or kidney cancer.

The CDR3 region has the DNA TGCGCCAGCAGCTTGACCGGACAGTATGGCTACACCTTC. Its protein product is CASSLTGQYGYTF. V gene TRBV5-1 combines with J gene TRBJ1-2; D possibly corresponds to TRBD1 (6 bases). V lost 1 base to trimming and J lost 5 bases, with 9 bases between them. Germline V gene data show CDR1 as SGHRS and CDR2 as YFSETQ. CDR3 length: 13 amino acids.